Reported below is one T cell receptor (beta chain). Its matching antigen is unknown. Sequencing used immunoSEQ multiplex PCR; TCRdb keeps in-frame clones, though not all of them. The sample includes some 10,000 clones, roughly 80% of them seen just once. As for time point: neoterminal ileum biopsy at postoperative endoscopy, about 6 months after surgery. The data are from a study of T cell repertoires in ileal Crohn's disease. As for the study in general: At surgery, 30% to 40% of patients smoked, with median disease duration around 8 years. About half of patients got postoperative therapy: 11 thiopurines, under 20 anti-TNF.

Study-level results: Active smokers at surgery had more clonal expansions than non-smokers. Every patient over 26.8% clonality showed endoscopic recurrence.

Per the germline V gene, CDR1 is SGHAT and CDR2 is FQNNGV. CDR3 length equals 16 residues. Trimming removed 6 bases from V and 2 bases from J; junction bases left unmatched: 8. Sequenced: ileal tissue. The V and J genes are TRBV11-2 and TRBJ1-4; TRBD1 agrees at 8 bases. This receptor was taken from an adult with Crohn's disease. The DNA for the CDR3 is TGTGCCAGCAGTGCAGGGGGCGCGATGACTAATGAAAAACTGTTTTTT. Translating gives CASSAGGAMTNEKLFF.